These 23 T cell receptor beta chains were all obtained from the same sample, sequenced in a study of T cells after yellow fever vaccination. TCRdb re-analysed the 5' RACE reads in MiXCR, keeping a single row per CDR3 protein. There are some 200,000 distinct CDR3 sequences in the sample; approximately 10% occur only once, and 30% to 45% lies in the top ten. The sequenced sample was CD8+ T cells sorted from PBMCs, obtained 15 days after the yellow fever booster vaccination. All receptors derive from a man between 18 and 35 years old who received the YFV17D yellow fever vaccine.

Only a few counts were recorded for this clonotype. This chain uses TRBV27 with TRBJ2-2; TRBD2 aligns across 11 bases. Germline assignment: CDR1 MNHEY and CDR2 SMNVEV (reference sequence). CDR3 length: 17 amino acids. The junction had 9 bases not matched to a gene; V was cut back by 1 base and J by 8 bases. The CDR3 DNA reads as TGTGCCAGCAGTTTATTAGGCGGACTAGCGGGTTCGGGGGAGCTGTTTTTT. Translating it yields CASSLLGGLAGSGELFF.

The gene calls are TRBV7-8 and TRBJ1-3; TRBD1 is a possible D gene (5 bases). CDR3 length equals 15 residues. In germline, CDR1 is SGHVS, CDR2 FQNEAQ. The V end was cut by 7 bases, the J end by 2 bases, with 15 bases between. For the CDR3, the DNA is TGTGCCAGCACCCGGGGCCGGATAGCTGGAAACACCATATATTTT. Translating it yields CASTRGRIAGNTIYF. Variable domain in full (rest from reference TRBV7-8 and TRBJ1-3): GAGVSQSPRYKVAKRGQDVALRCDPISGHVSLFWYQQALGQGPEFLTYFQNEAQLDKSGLPSDRFFAERPEGSVSTLKIQRTQQEDSAVYLCASTRGRIAGNTIYFGEGSWLTVV.

This clonotype was counted only a few times. The J gene is TRBJ1-1, the V gene TRBV6-6; 8 bases are shared with TRBD1. Germline V gene data show CDR1 as MNHNY and CDR2 as SVGAGI (reference sequence). This CDR3 region has 12 residues. The trim removed 10 bases at V and 10 bases at J, leaving 11 bases unmatched. In DNA form, the CDR3 reads TGTGCCACCAAGGGTTGGACAGGGCCAGCTTTCTTT. Protein sequence: CATKGWTGPAFF.

In its sample, this clonotype was seen a few times. The chain recombines TRBV4-3 with TRBJ2-3; TRBD2 matches 8 bases. Germline CDR1 is LGHNA and CDR2 is YSLEER. CDR3 length: 17 residues. V gave up 0 bases and J gave up 9 bases; unmatched junction bases: 14. The CDR3 sequence: CASSQDSSGSLKGTQYF. Here the CDR3 DNA reads TGCGCCAGCAGCCAAGATTCTAGCGGGTCCTTAAAGGGCACGCAGTATTTT.

This clonotype has only a few counts. This chain uses TRBV9 with TRBJ2-1; the match to TRBD2 covers 8 bases. V dropped 4 bases and J dropped 4; count of bases not matched to a gene: 7. CDR1 is SGDLS and CDR2 is YYNGEE in the germline V gene. The CDR3 sequence is 15 residues long. The CDR3 region is CASSPQRGPYNEQFF. CDR3 DNA: TGTGCCAGCAGCCCGCAGCGGGGGCCTTACAATGAGCAGTTCTTC.

This clonotype has only a few counts. The chain is built from TRBV20-1 and TRBJ1-2, with no clear D. Germline loops: CDR1 DFQATT, CDR2 SNEGSKA (reference sequence). The length of the CDR3 is 13 residues. V lost 5 bases to trimming and J lost 0 bases, with 10 bases between them. This chain's CDR3 is CSADDIANYGYTF. The CDR3 bases are TGCAGTGCTGACGACATAGCTAACTATGGCTACACCTTC.

This clonotype was counted a few times. This chain links TRBV7-6 with TRBJ2-5, with D perhaps being TRBD1 or TRBD2 (5 bases each). The CDR3 has 15 amino acids. The V end lost 7 bases, the J end lost 0 bases, and 15 bases lay between the germline ends. Germline V lookup: CDR1 SGHVS, CDR2 FNYEAQ. The CDR3 sequence: CASTLSWGNQETQYF. As DNA, the CDR3 is TGTGCCAGCACCCTCTCGTGGGGGAACCAAGAGACCCAGTACTTC. The full variable domain, completed using reference TRBV7-6 and TRBJ2-5, is GAGVSQSPRYKVTKRGQDVALRCDPISGHVSLYWYRQALGQGPEFLTYFNYEAQQDKSGLPNDRFSAERPEGSISTLTIQRTEQRDSAMYRCASTLSWGNQETQYFGPGTRLLVL.

This clonotype was detected a few times. The chain carries TRBV12-5 and TRBJ1-1, with D perhaps TRBD1 (5 bases). Germline lookup yields CDR1 LGHNT and CDR2 FRNRAP. The V end was cut by 3 bases, the J end by 4 bases, with 9 bases between. The CDR3 is 13 amino acids. CDR3 region: CASGFGGGTEAFF. The CDR3 DNA sequence: TGTGCTAGTGGTTTTGGCGGGGGCACTGAAGCTTTCTTT.

This clonotype has a handful of counts. The gene calls are TRBV7-2 and TRBJ2-3, with a tentative D call TRBD1 (6 bases). This CDR3 has 16 residues. V lost 2 bases and J lost 0, with 12 bases in between. Looked up from germline, CDR1 is SGHTA and CDR2 is FQGNSA. CDR3: CASSLNWGPSTDTQYF. The CDR3, as DNA: TGTGCCAGCAGCTTAAATTGGGGGCCCAGCACAGATACGCAGTATTTT.

V gene TRBV11-2 combines with J gene TRBJ2-3; D is undetermined. V was shortened by 5 bases and J by 1 base, with 19 bases between the two germline ends. The CDR3 covers 17 residues. Looked up from germline, CDR1 is SGHAT and CDR2 is FQNNGV. CDR3 sequence (DNA): TGTGCCAGCAGCCGCAAATCCCAGCAGTGGGGCACAGATACGCAGTATTTT. It translates to CASSRKSQQWGTDTQYF.

This clonotype was seen more than once but under ten times. This sequence joins TRBV5-1 and TRBJ1-1; no reliable D call. CDR3 size: 15 residues. The V gene lost 0 bases and the J gene lost 1 base, with 10 bases spanning the gap. Germline loops: CDR1 SGHRS, CDR2 YFSETQ. Here the CDR3 reads CASSLASASNTEAFF. CDR3 coding DNA: TGCGCCAGCAGCTTGGCGTCAGCATCGAACACTGAAGCTTTCTTT.

This clonotype was seen more than once but under ten times. This chain uses TRBV7-2 with TRBJ1-1; unclear D gene. V lost 1 base to trimming and J lost 0 bases, with 12 bases between them. The CDR3 extends over 16 amino acids. The germline V gene has CDR1 SGHTA and CDR2 FQGNSA. The CDR3 here is CASSLGVVGLNTEAFF. CDR3 DNA: TGTGCCAGCAGCTTAGGAGTCGTAGGATTGAACACTGAAGCTTTCTTT.

This clonotype showed up many times. This chain connects TRBV20-1 to TRBJ1-2; D not resolved. Germline values: CDR1 DFQATT, CDR2 SNEGSKA (reference sequence). The CDR3 has 14 amino acids. The V gene lost 2 bases and the J gene lost 5 bases, with 15 bases spanning the gap. The CDR3 protein is CSARLGRVVYGYTF. The CDR3 DNA is TGCAGTGCTAGATTAGGTCGCGTTGTTTATGGCTACACCTTC.

The genes are TRBV5-1 and TRBJ2-3, with D uncertain. Looked up from germline, CDR1 is SGHRS and CDR2 is YFSETQ. The ends were cut back, 1 base at V and 0 bases at J, with 9 bases in the middle. There are 15 residues in the CDR3. CDR3 region: CASSLIQSSTDTQYF. CDR3 nucleotides: TGCGCCAGCAGCTTGATCCAGTCGAGCACAGATACGCAGTATTTT.

The rearrangement links TRBV6-5 to TRBJ1-5, with 7 positions matching TRBD1. The germline gives CDR1 MNHEY, CDR2 SVGAGI. J gave up 7 bases and V 6 bases, and 9 bases lay outside the gene matches. This CDR3 contains 14 residues. The CDR3 sequence: CASRVRQGEQPQHF. CDR3 nucleotides: TGTGCCAGCAGGGTTAGACAGGGCGAGCAGCCCCAGCATTTT.

There are a few counts of this clonotype. The chain couples TRBV2 to TRBJ1-6; TRBD1 aligns across 9 bases. V lost 7 bases to trimming and J lost 6 bases; unmatched junction nucleotides: 13. This CDR3 region has 17 residues. Germline CDR1 SNHLY, CDR2 FYNNEI. The CDR3 bases are TGTGCCAGCACCGAGAGGCCGGGACAGGGACTTAATTCACCCCTCCACTTT. Protein sequence: CASTERPGQGLNSPLHF.

The V gene is TRBV5-5, the J gene TRBJ2-7, with 8 bases fitting TRBD1. With 3 bases clipped from V and 3 bases from J, the junction kept 2 bases outside the gene matches. CDR1 and CDR2 from the germline V gene are SGHKS and YYEKEE (reference sequence). CDR3 length: 13 amino acids. For the CDR3, the DNA is TGTGCCAGCAGCTATGACAGGGGCTACGAGCAGTACGTC. Protein sequence: CASSYDRGYEQYV.

This clonotype was counted a few times. The chain recombines TRBV4-1 with TRBJ2-3; D is uncertain. This CDR3 spans 16 amino acids. V was pared by 0 bases and J by 4 bases, with 14 bases between. Germline values: CDR1 MGHRA, CDR2 YSYEKL. The CDR3 reads CASSQDWPGSADTQYF. Written as DNA, the CDR3 is TGCGCCAGCAGCCAAGATTGGCCGGGCAGCGCAGATACGCAGTATTTT.

This clonotype was found a few times. The chain recombines TRBV6-2 or TRBV6-3 with TRBJ1-5; D remains unclear. V was pared by 6 bases and J by 3 bases, with 12 bases between. The germline CDR1 and CDR2 sequences are MNHEY and SVGEGT. The CDR3 length is 14 residues. The CDR3 region has the DNA TGTGCCAGCAGACCGGACGGCTCCAATCAGCCCCAGCATTTT. This gives the protein CASRPDGSNQPQHF.

A few counts support this clonotype. This sequence joins TRBV9 and TRBJ2-3; D remains ambiguous. The germline gives CDR1 SGDLS, CDR2 YYNGEE. The CDR3 spans 13 residues. V was clipped by 4 bases and J by 4 bases, with 10 bases between them. This CDR3 is CASSLPWPDTQYF. As DNA, the CDR3 is TGTGCCAGCAGCTTACCGTGGCCAGATACGCAGTATTTT.

The chain uses TRBV6-5 and TRBJ1-1; 8 positions agree with TRBD1. The CDR3 runs 16 residues. The ends lost 2 bases at V and 0 bases at J; junction bases unmatched: 5. The V gene's germline CDR1 is MNHEY and CDR2 SVGAGI. The CDR3 DNA is TGTGCCAGCAGTTACCAGGACAGGGTTTTGAACACTGAAGCTTTCTTT. Amino acid sequence: CASSYQDRVLNTEAFF.

This clonotype was seen more than once but under ten times. This chain joins TRBV7-9 and TRBJ2-7; 9 bases match TRBD1. The CDR3 is 15 amino acids. V was clipped by 5 bases and J by 3 bases; unmatched bases: 8. The germline V gene has CDR1 SEHNR and CDR2 FQNEAQ (reference sequence). DNA of the CDR3: TGTGCCAGCAGCCCTGGGACAGGGCAAATCTACGAGCAGTACTTC. This translates into CASSPGTGQIYEQYF.

This sequence joins TRBV19 and TRBJ2-3, with 7 bases identical to TRBD1. The CDR3 runs 17 residues. The trim removed 3 bases at V and 4 bases at J, leaving 13 bases unmatched. The germline V gene encodes CDR1 LNHDA and CDR2 SQIVND (reference sequence). CDR3 coding DNA: TGTGCCAGTAGTATTACAGTCGGACAGGAGGTACCAGATACGCAGTATTTT. Its translation: CASSITVGQEVPDTQYF.